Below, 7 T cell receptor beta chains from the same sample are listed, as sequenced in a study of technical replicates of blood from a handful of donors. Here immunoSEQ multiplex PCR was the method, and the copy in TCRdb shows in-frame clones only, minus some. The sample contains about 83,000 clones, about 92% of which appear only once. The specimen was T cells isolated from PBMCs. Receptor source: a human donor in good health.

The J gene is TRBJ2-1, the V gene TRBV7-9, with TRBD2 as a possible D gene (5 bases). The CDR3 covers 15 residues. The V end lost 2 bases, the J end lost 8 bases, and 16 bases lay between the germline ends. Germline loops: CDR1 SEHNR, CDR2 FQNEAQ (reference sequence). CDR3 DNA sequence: TGTGCCAGCAGCTTATTGGGCGGGTCGCAGGATGAGCAGTTCTTC. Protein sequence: CASSLLGGSQDEQFF.

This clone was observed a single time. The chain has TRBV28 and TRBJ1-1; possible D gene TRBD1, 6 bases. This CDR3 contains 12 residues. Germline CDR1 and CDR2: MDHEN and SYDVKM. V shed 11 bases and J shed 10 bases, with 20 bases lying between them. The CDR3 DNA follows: TGTGCCCTCGCGGGGGCCGGGAGGCGAGCTTTCTTT. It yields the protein CALAGAGRRAFF.

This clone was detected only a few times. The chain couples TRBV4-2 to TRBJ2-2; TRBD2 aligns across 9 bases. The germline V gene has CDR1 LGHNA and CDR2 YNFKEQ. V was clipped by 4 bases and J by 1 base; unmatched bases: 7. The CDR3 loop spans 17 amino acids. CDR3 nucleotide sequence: TGTGCCAGCAGCCTCGGGACTAGCCCTATGAACACCGGGGAGCTGTTTTTT. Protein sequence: CASSLGTSPMNTGELFF.

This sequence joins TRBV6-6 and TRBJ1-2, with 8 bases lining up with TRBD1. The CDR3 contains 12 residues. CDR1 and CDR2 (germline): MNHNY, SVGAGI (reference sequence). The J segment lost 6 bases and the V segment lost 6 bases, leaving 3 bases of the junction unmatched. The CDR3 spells CASSWGQDGYTF. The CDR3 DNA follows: TGTGCCAGCAGCTGGGGACAGGATGGCTACACCTTC.

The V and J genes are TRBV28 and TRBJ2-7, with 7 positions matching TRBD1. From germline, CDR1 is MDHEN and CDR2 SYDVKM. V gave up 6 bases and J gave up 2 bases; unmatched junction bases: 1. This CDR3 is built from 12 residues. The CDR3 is CASRTGTYEQYF. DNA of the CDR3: TGTGCCAGCAGGACAGGGACCTACGAGCAGTACTTC.

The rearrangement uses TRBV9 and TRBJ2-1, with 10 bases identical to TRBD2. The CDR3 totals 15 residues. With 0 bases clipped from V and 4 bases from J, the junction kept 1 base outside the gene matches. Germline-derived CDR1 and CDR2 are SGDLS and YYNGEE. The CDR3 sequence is CASSVEGLAYNEQFF. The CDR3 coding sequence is TGTGCCAGCAGCGTAGAGGGACTAGCGTACAATGAGCAGTTCTTC.

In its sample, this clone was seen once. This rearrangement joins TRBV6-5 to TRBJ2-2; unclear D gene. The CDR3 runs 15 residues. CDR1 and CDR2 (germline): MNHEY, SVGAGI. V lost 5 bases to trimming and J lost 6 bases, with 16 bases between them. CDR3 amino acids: CASSKLLVSPGELFF. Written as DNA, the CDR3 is TGTGCCAGCAGTAAACTCCTAGTATCCCCCGGGGAGCTGTTTTTT.